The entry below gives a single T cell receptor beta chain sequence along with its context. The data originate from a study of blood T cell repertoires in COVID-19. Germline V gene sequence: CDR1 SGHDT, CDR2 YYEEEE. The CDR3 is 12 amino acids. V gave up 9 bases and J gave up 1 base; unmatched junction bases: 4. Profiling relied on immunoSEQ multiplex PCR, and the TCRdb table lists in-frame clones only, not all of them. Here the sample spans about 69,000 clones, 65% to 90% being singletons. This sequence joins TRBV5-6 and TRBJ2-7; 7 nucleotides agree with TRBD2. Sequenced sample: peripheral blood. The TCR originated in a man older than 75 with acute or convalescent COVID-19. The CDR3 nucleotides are TGTGCCACCAGGGAGGGTTCCTACGAGCAGTACTTC. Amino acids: CATREGSYEQYF.